The 8 T cell receptor beta chains below were found in one sample sequenced in a study of cytomegalovirus exposure and HLA in healthy donors. It was with 60 Vbeta and 13 Jbeta primers that the PCR ran. Libraries were prepared by immunoSEQ multiplex PCR; TCRdb keeps only in-frame clonotypes and omits some of them. Of approximately 190,000 clones in the sample, approximately 83% were seen once. The sample was PBMCs. These receptors all stem from a boy between 2 and 10 years old in good health and CMV-seronegative.

The chain recombines TRBV15 with TRBJ2-1, with TRBD1 as a possible D gene (5 bases). The germline V gene has CDR1 LNHNV and CDR2 YYDKDF (reference sequence). Trimming shortened V by 4 bases and J by 3 bases, and 10 bases separated the two germline ends. CDR3 length: 14 amino acids. This chain's CDR3 is CATSIDSDYNEQFF. CDR3 bases: TGTGCCACCAGCATCGACAGCGACTACAATGAGCAGTTCTTC.

The chain combines TRBV7-9 with TRBJ2-7, with 8 bases that match TRBD2. This CDR3 is built from 15 residues. Germline V lookup: CDR1 SEHNR, CDR2 FQNEAQ (reference sequence). V trimming: 4 bases; J trimming: 3 bases; junction bases outside the gene matches: 8. The CDR3 loop reads CASSSSGGLGYEQYF. The CDR3 DNA reads TGTGCCAGCAGCTCATCGGGGGGGCTGGGCTACGAGCAGTACTTC.

V is TRBV27 and J is TRBJ2-5; 10 bases map to TRBD2. Looked up from germline, CDR1 is MNHEY and CDR2 is SMNVEV (reference sequence). The CDR3 runs 16 residues. V shed 6 bases and J 5 bases; nucleotides not matched to a gene: 12. The CDR3 spells CASSPGVKRGGETQYF. The CDR3 nucleotides are TGTGCCAGCAGCCCTGGAGTAAAGCGGGGGGGGGAGACCCAGTACTTC.

The chain couples TRBV6-1 to TRBJ2-3, with D hard to call. Trimming removed 2 bases from V and 6 bases from J, with 12 bases in between. CDR3 length: 14 amino acids. Looked up from germline, CDR1 is MNHNS and CDR2 is SASEGT. This CDR3 reads CASSETNPGDTQYF. CDR3 bases: TGTGCCAGCAGTGAAACTAACCCTGGGGATACGCAGTATTTT.

The chain joins TRBV29-1 to TRBJ1-2; D not resolved. Germline CDR1 SQVTM, CDR2 ANQGSEA. Trimming pared 2 bases from V and 3 bases from J, leaving 7 bases between. The CDR3 has 12 amino acids. CDR3: CSVEQADYGYTF. In nucleotides, the CDR3 is TGCAGCGTTGAACAGGCAGACTATGGCTACACCTTC.

CDR3 loop: CASSLVAGTGVPNTEAFF. The CDR3 nucleotides are TGCGCCAGCAGCTTGGTCGCCGGGACAGGGGTCCCGAACACTGAAGCTTTCTTT. J is TRBJ1-1 and V is TRBV5-1; 10 bases agree with TRBD1. The germline CDR1 and CDR2 sequences are SGHRS and YFSETQ. Trimming took 0 bases from V and 1 from J; bases not matched to a gene: 9. The CDR3 contains 18 residues.

The genes are TRBV5-6 and TRBJ1-3; 9 nucleotides align to TRBD1. V trimming: 4 bases; J trimming: 0 bases; junction bases outside the gene matches: 8. Germline lookup yields CDR1 SGHDT and CDR2 YYEEEE. The CDR3 is 17 amino acids. The CDR3 nucleotides are TGTGCCAGCAGCCACCCGACAGGGGGAAGCTCTGGAAACACCATATATTTT. Translating gives CASSHPTGGSSGNTIYF.

J is TRBJ2-1 and V is TRBV7-2; 10 bases align to TRBD1. This CDR3 region has 14 residues. V dropped 4 bases and J dropped 8; count of bases not matched to a gene: 5. Germline lookup yields CDR1 SGHTA and CDR2 FQGNSA. CDR3 in amino acids: CASSSTGGEDEQFF. The DNA of the CDR3 is TGTGCCAGCAGCTCGACAGGGGGCGAGGATGAGCAGTTCTTC. The whole variable domain, filled in from reference TRBV7-2 and TRBJ2-1, reads GAGVSQSPSNKVTEKGKDVELRCDPISGHTALYWYRQSLGQGLEFLIYFQGNSAPDKSGLPSDRFSAERTGGSVSTLTIQRTQQEDSAVYLCASSSTGGEDEQFFGPGTRLTVL.